A single sample is the source of the 28 T cell receptor beta chains below, sequenced in a study of cytomegalovirus exposure and HLA in healthy donors. Use of 60 Vbeta and 13 Jbeta primers characterized the PCR. Clones were read by immunoSEQ multiplex PCR, and TCRdb kept only the in-frame ones, dropping some. The sample consists of roughly 150,000 clones, approximately 9% of them appearing once. Specimen: PBMCs. Receptors were obtained from a male donor in good health and CMV-seronegative.

The chain has TRBV16 and TRBJ1-1, with D hard to call. V lost 0 bases, J lost 10 bases, and 6 bases lay in between. Germline V gives CDR1 KGHSY, CDR2 FQNENV. The CDR3 is 11 residues long. The CDR3 DNA reads as TGTGCCAGCAGCCAATCGGCATCAGCTTTCTTT. It specifies CASSQSASAFF.

The V gene is TRBV6-5, the J gene TRBJ2-5; TRBD2 might be the D (6 bases). V lost 0 bases and J lost 4, with 9 bases in between. The germline CDR1 and CDR2 sequences are MNHEY and SVGAGI. CDR3 length equals 14 residues. CDR3 sequence (DNA): TGTGCCAGCAGTTACTCGCCGGAGGGAGAGACCCAGTACTTC. The encoded protein is CASSYSPEGETQYF.

The chain recombines TRBV9 with TRBJ2-7; 8 bases are a match to TRBD1. CDR3 length: 16 amino acids. Germline trimming cut 3 bases from V and 2 bases from J; bases unmatched to any gene: 10. CDR1 is SGDLS, CDR2 YYNGEE, per germline. The CDR3 DNA is TGTGCCAGCAGCGCCGGACAGGGATTTATGGCCTACGAGCAGTACTTC. This gives the protein CASSAGQGFMAYEQYF. Based on the CDR3 plus reference TRBV9 and TRBJ2-7, the full variable domain is DSGVTQTPKHLITATGQRVTLRCSPRSGDLSVYWYQQSLDQGLQFLIQYYNGEERAKGNILERFSAQQFPDLHSELNLSSLELGDSALYFCASSAGQGFMAYEQYFGPGTRLTVT.

CDR3 region: CASSEGVEGSKPQHF. CDR3 bases: TGTGCCAGCAGTGAAGGGGTGGAGGGAAGCAAGCCCCAGCATTTT. The gene calls are TRBV6-1 and TRBJ1-5, with D hard to call. Trimming cost V 1 base and J 8 bases, with 15 bases left between them. The CDR3 sequence is 15 residues long. Germline V CDR1 and CDR2: MNHNS, SASEGT.

The chain combines TRBV19 with TRBJ2-7; 9 bases fit TRBD1. The CDR3 has 13 residues. Trimming took 5 bases from V and 3 from J; bases not matched to a gene: 2. Germline-derived CDR1 and CDR2 are LNHDA and SQIVND (reference sequence). The CDR3 nucleotides read TGTGCCAGTAGTTCGGACAGGGGCTACGAGCAGTACTTC. It codes for CASSSDRGYEQYF.

This clone was seen only a few times. The CDR3 sequence is CASSFGQTNYGYTF. The CDR3 bases are TGTGCCAGCAGCTTCGGACAGACTAACTATGGCTACACCTTC. The chain carries TRBV9 and TRBJ1-2; possible D gene TRBD1, 6 bases. The germline gives CDR1 SGDLS, CDR2 YYNGEE. The V end was cut by 4 bases, the J end by 0 bases, with 10 bases between. This CDR3 spans 14 amino acids.

This clone was seen a few times. This chain links TRBV19 with TRBJ2-7; 7 bases line up with TRBD2. CDR3 length equals 14 residues. V lost 4 bases to trimming and J lost 0 bases; unmatched junction nucleotides: 3. Per germline, CDR1 LNHDA and CDR2 SQIVND (reference sequence). CDR3 in amino acids: CASSKRTSSYEQYF. CDR3 sequence (DNA): TGTGCCAGTAGTAAAAGGACTAGCTCCTACGAGCAGTACTTC.

This clone was seen a few times. In nucleotides, the CDR3 is TGTGCCAGCAGTGGCGGTACTACAGCCAAAAACATTCAGTACTTC. Protein sequence: CASSGGTTAKNIQYF. V is TRBV6-6 and J is TRBJ2-4; D is unclear. Trimming removed 5 bases at V and 0 bases at J, with 11 bases between. Germline V gene sequence: CDR1 MNHNY, CDR2 SVGAGI (reference sequence). The length of the CDR3 is 15 residues.

V and J are TRBV27 and TRBJ1-2; D is perhaps TRBD1 (5 bases). This CDR3 is built from 15 residues. Germline V gene data show CDR1 as MNHEY and CDR2 as SMNVEV (reference sequence). Trimming left V 1 base short and J 0 bases short, with 9 bases between. The CDR3 region is CASSLLAGPNYGYTF. The CDR3 DNA is TGTGCCAGCAGTTTATTGGCGGGGCCTAACTATGGCTACACCTTC.

This clone was detected a few times. This rearrangement joins TRBV7-2 to TRBJ2-2; 7 bases fit TRBD2. Trimming removed 10 bases from V and 1 base from J; junction bases left unmatched: 9. The germline V gene encodes CDR1 SGHTA and CDR2 FQGNSA. CDR3 length: 15 residues. CDR3 nucleotide sequence: TGTGCCACCAAGACGGGACTACTGAACACCGGGGAGCTGTTTTTT. Translation: CATKTGLLNTGELFF.

This clone was seen only a few times. This chain connects TRBV2 to TRBJ2-1, with D tentatively TRBD1 (6 bases). Germline assignment: CDR1 SNHLY and CDR2 FYNNEI. The CDR3 is 14 amino acids. V was clipped by 4 bases and J by 7 bases, with 14 bases between them. Here the CDR3 reads CASSAGTMGNEQFF. Here the CDR3 DNA reads TGTGCCAGCAGTGCCGGGACAATGGGAAATGAGCAGTTCTTC.

A few counts support this clone. V usage is TRBV7-9 and J usage is TRBJ2-1, with 13 bases that match TRBD2. CDR1 and CDR2 from the germline V gene are SEHNR and FQNEAQ (reference sequence). V was pared by 1 base and J by 2 bases, with 5 bases of the junction left unmatched. The CDR3 consists of 18 residues. This CDR3 is CASSLGTSGGRTYNEQFF. DNA for the CDR3: TGTGCCAGCAGCTTAGGGACTAGCGGGGGCAGGACCTACAATGAGCAGTTCTTC.

The J gene is TRBJ1-1, the V gene TRBV5-6; TRBD1 matches at 10 bases. After removal of 2 bases from V and 10 bases from J, the junction contained 2 bases not matched to a gene. Germline V gene data show CDR1 as SGHDT and CDR2 as YYEEEE. The CDR3 loop spans 12 amino acids. The CDR3 DNA follows: TGTGCCAGCAGCTTAGGACAGGGGGTAGCTTTCTTT. This codes for CASSLGQGVAFF. Supplemented by reference TRBV5-6 and TRBJ1-1, the full variable domain reads DAGVTQSPTHLIKTRGQQVTLRCSPKSGHDTVSWYQQALGQGPQFIFQYYEEEERQRGNFPDRFSGHQFPNYSSELNVNALLLGDSALYLCASSLGQGVAFFGQGTRLTVV.

This clone was seen more than once but under ten times. The chain employs TRBV6-1 and TRBJ2-3; D unresolved. Per germline, CDR1 MNHNS and CDR2 SASEGT. V was clipped by 4 bases and J by 1 base, with 6 bases between them. This CDR3 contains 13 residues. CDR3 amino acids: CASSAQGTDTQYF. The CDR3 coding sequence is TGTGCCAGCAGTGCTCAGGGCACAGATACGCAGTATTTT.

This clone was observed a handful of times. This chain uses TRBV7-3 with TRBJ2-1, with TRBD2 identical over 11 bases. Germline CDR1 and CDR2: SGHTA and FQGTGA. This CDR3 contains 15 residues. Trimming took 5 bases from V and 4 from J; bases not matched to a gene: 4. The CDR3 bases are TGTGCCAGCAGCCCGGGACTAGCGGCGTACAATGAGCAGTTCTTC. As protein: CASSPGLAAYNEQFF.

This clone occurred a few times. The chain employs TRBV4-1 and TRBJ1-3, with 7 bases identical to TRBD1. The CDR3 contains 16 residues. V trimming: 2 bases; J trimming: 4 bases; junction bases outside the gene matches: 8. Germline V gene data show CDR1 as MGHRA and CDR2 as YSYEKL. CDR3 region: CASSQPRTGKGNTIYF. The CDR3 DNA follows: TGCGCCAGCAGCCAACCCCGGACAGGAAAAGGAAACACCATATATTTT.

This clone turned up a few times. The rearrangement uses TRBV5-4 and TRBJ2-3, with a tentative D call TRBD1 (6 bases). Per germline, CDR1 SGHNT and CDR2 YYREEE (reference sequence). Trimming took off 0 bases at V and 2 bases at J, with 10 bases between the two ends. CDR3 length equals 15 residues. DNA for the CDR3: TGTGCCAGCAGCTTGGCGCCAGGGGACACAGATACGCAGTATTTT. Translated, it gives CASSLAPGDTDTQYF. The full variable domain, rest sourced from reference TRBV5-4 and TRBJ2-3, is ETGVTQSPTHLIKTRGQQVTLRCSSQSGHNTVSWYQQALGQGPQFIFQYYREEENGRGNFPPRFSGLQFPNYSSELNVNALELDDSALYLCASSLAPGDTDTQYFGPGTRLTVL.

The V call is TRBV19, the J call TRBJ2-3, with 8 bases identical to TRBD1. CDR1 LNHDA and CDR2 SQIVND come from the germline V gene (reference sequence). The CDR3 is 16 amino acids. With 4 bases clipped from V and 0 bases from J, the junction kept 6 bases outside the gene matches. The CDR3 nucleotides are TGTGCCAGTAGTACTTGGACAGGGATGAGCACAGATACGCAGTATTTT. It codes for CASSTWTGMSTDTQYF.

The J gene is TRBJ2-3, the V gene TRBV4-3, with D possibly being TRBD2 (5 bases). Germline V gene lookup returns CDR1 LGHNA and CDR2 YSLEER. V was cut by 3 bases and J by 5 bases, with 12 bases left in between. The CDR3 contains 14 residues. The CDR3 DNA is TGCGCCAGCAGCCAGGCCAGCGGAGGAGATACGCAGTATTTT. As protein: CASSQASGGDTQYF.

The sample holds a few counts of this clone. V usage is TRBV28 and J usage is TRBJ1-5; 7 bases are shared with TRBD1. This CDR3 is 15 amino acids long. The V gene end was trimmed by 4 bases and the J gene end by 4 bases; junction bases not matched to a gene: 7. Germline V gene sequence: CDR1 MDHEN, CDR2 SYDVKM. The CDR3 DNA is TGTGCCAGCAGTTATACAGGGGCTGGGAATCAGCCCCAGCATTTT. Its translation is CASSYTGAGNQPQHF. The whole variable domain, remainder taken from reference TRBV28 and TRBJ1-5, is DVKVTQSSRYLVKRTGEKVFLECVQDMDHENMFWYRQDPGLGLRLIYFSYDVKMKEKGDIPEGYSVSREKKERFSLILESASTNQTSMYLCASSYTGAGNQPQHFGDGTRLSIL.

V is TRBV18 and J is TRBJ2-3, with 7 bases fitting TRBD2. Germline V gives CDR1 KGHSH, CDR2 LQKENI. The CDR3 is 17 amino acids. With V trimmed by 3 bases and J by 0 bases, 9 bases remained unmatched. CDR3 protein: CASSPVASGTSTDTQYF. The CDR3 DNA reads as TGTGCCAGCTCACCCGTGGCTAGCGGCACTAGCACAGATACGCAGTATTTT.

This clone was counted between two and nine times. The genes are TRBV29-1 and TRBJ1-2; D is uncertain. Trimming took 0 bases from V and 0 from J, leaving 11 bases between them. This CDR3 contains 15 residues. Germline CDR1 and CDR2: SQVTM and ANQGSEA. CDR3 nucleotide sequence: TGCAGCGTTGAAGATCCCCGTGAGACTAACTATGGCTACACCTTC. Protein product: CSVEDPRETNYGYTF.

This clone has only a few counts. The chain recombines TRBV28 with TRBJ2-7, with TRBD2 matching over 11 bases. V gave up 11 bases and J gave up 6 bases; unmatched junction bases: 15. Looked up from germline, CDR1 is MDHEN and CDR2 is SYDVKM. This CDR3 is built from 15 residues. This chain's CDR3 is CAGNSGRAKRSEQYF. CDR3 nucleotide sequence: TGTGCCGGAAATAGCGGGAGGGCCAAAAGGAGCGAGCAGTACTTC.

The chain combines TRBV28 with TRBJ2-7; 9 nucleotides agree with TRBD1. Germline V CDR1 and CDR2: MDHEN, SYDVKM. The length of the CDR3 is 16 residues. J lost 5 bases, V lost 5 bases, and 13 bases had no gene match. Here the CDR3 DNA reads TGTGCCAGCAGTAGGATGTTACGGGGACAGGGAGACGAGCAGTACTTC. It is translated as CASSRMLRGQGDEQYF.

The chain carries TRBV9 and TRBJ1-2; a weak D match, TRBD1 (6 bases). The V gene lost 3 bases and the J gene lost 3 bases, with 15 bases spanning the gap. Germline V CDR1 and CDR2: SGDLS, YYNGEE. CDR3 size: 15 residues. The CDR3 is CASSGVQGADYGYTF. In DNA form, the CDR3 reads TGTGCCAGCAGCGGCGTACAGGGCGCTGACTATGGCTACACCTTC. Together with reference TRBV9 and TRBJ1-2, the CDR3 gives the full variable domain: DSGVTQTPKHLITATGQRVTLRCSPRSGDLSVYWYQQSLDQGLQFLIQYYNGEERAKGNILERFSAQQFPDLHSELNLSSLELGDSALYFCASSGVQGADYGYTFGSGTRLTVV.

This clone was detected a few times. The CDR3 region has the DNA TGTGCCAGCAGCTTTGGGACAGGGGGGTACGGGATCCATGGGTTCTTC. It codes for CASSFGTGGYGIHGFF. V is TRBV5-6 and J is TRBJ2-1; 11 nucleotides line up with TRBD1. With V trimmed by 2 bases and J by 15 bases, 16 bases remained unmatched. Germline CDR1 SGHDT, CDR2 YYEEEE. The CDR3 extends over 16 amino acids. The full variable domain, its missing parts supplied by reference TRBV5-6 and TRBJ2-1, is DAGVTQSPTHLIKTRGQQVTLRCSPKSGHDTVSWYQQALGQGPQFIFQYYEEEERQRGNFPDRFSGHQFPNYSSELNVNALLLGDSALYLCASSFGTGGYGIHGFFGPGTRLTVL.

The genes are TRBV7-2 and TRBJ1-2; 9 bases are shared with TRBD1. The CDR3 has 14 amino acids. Germline V gives CDR1 SGHTA, CDR2 FQGNSA. Losses at the gene ends were 5 bases for V and 3 bases for J; bases not matched to a gene: 4. For the CDR3, the DNA is TGTGCCAGCAGCCCACAGGGGGCTGACTATGGCTACACCTTC. It encodes CASSPQGADYGYTF.

The chain links TRBV4-3 to TRBJ2-1; 7 positions agree with TRBD1. CDR1 is LGHNA and CDR2 is YSLEER in the germline V gene. Losses at the gene ends were 4 bases for V and 0 bases for J; bases not matched to a gene: 3. There are 15 residues in the CDR3. CDR3: CASSRGQSSYNEQFF. The CDR3 nucleotides read TGCGCCAGCAGCCGGGGACAGAGCTCCTACAATGAGCAGTTCTTC.